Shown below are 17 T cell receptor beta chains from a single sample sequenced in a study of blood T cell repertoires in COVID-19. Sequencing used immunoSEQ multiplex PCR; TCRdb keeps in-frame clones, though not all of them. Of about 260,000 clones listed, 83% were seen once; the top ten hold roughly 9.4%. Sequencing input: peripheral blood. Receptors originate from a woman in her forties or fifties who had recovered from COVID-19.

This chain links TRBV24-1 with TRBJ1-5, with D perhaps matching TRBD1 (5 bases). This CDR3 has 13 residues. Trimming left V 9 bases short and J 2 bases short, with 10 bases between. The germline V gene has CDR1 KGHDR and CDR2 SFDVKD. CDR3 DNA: TGTGCCACCCAGGGTTGGGGCAATCAGCCCCAGCATTTT. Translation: CATQGWGNQPQHF.

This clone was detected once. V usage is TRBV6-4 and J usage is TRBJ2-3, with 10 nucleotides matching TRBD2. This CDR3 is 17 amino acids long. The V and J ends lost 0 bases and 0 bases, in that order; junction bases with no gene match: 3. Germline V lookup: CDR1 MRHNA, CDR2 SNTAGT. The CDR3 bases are TGTGCCAGCAGTGACTCACTAGCGGGGAGCAGCACAGATACGCAGTATTTT. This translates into CASSDSLAGSSTDTQYF.

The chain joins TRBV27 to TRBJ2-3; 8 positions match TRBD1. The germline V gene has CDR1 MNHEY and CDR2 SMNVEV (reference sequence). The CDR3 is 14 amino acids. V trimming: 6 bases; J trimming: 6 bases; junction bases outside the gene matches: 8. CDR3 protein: CASRLQGAMDTQYF. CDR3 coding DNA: TGTGCCAGCAGACTCCAGGGGGCAATGGATACGCAGTATTTT.

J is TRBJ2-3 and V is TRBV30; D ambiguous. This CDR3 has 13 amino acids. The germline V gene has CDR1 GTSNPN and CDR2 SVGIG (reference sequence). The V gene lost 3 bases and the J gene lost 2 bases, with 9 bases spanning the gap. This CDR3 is CAWRAIATDTQYF. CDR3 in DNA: TGTGCCTGGAGGGCCATAGCCACAGATACGCAGTATTTT.

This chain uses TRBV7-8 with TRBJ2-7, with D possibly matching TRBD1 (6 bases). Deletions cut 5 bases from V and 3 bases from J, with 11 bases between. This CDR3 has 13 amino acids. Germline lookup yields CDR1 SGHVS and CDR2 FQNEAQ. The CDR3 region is CASSQGGGYEQYF. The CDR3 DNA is TGTGCCAGCAGCCAAGGGGGTGGCTACGAGCAGTACTTC. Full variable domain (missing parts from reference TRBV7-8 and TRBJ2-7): GAGVSQSPRYKVAKRGQDVALRCDPISGHVSLFWYQQALGQGPEFLTYFQNEAQLDKSGLPSDRFFAERPEGSVSTLKIQRTQQEDSAVYLCASSQGGGYEQYFGPGTRLTVT.

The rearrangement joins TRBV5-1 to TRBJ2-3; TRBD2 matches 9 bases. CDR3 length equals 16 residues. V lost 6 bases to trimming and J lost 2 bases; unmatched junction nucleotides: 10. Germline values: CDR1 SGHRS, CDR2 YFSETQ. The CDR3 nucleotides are TGCGCCAGCATCATAGCGGGGGCCCTGTCCACAGATACGCAGTATTTT. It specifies CASIIAGALSTDTQYF.

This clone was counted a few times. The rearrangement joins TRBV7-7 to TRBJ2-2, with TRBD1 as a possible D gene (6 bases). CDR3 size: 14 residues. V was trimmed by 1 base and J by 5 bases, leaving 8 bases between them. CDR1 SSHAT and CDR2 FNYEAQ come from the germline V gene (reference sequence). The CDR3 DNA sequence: TGTGCCAGCAGCTTAGGGCAGGGGACCGGGGAGCTGTTTTTT. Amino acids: CASSLGQGTGELFF.

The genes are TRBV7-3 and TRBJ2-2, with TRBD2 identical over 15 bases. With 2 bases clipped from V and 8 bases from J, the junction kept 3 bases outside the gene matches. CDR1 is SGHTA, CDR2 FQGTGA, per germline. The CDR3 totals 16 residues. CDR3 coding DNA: TGTGCCAGCAGCTTAGGGACTAGCGGGAGGACTGGGGAGCTGTTTTTT. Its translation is CASSLGTSGRTGELFF.

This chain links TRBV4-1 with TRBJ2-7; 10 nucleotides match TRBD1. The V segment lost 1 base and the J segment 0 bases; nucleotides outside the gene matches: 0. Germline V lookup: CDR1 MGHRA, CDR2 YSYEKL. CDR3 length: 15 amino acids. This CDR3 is CASSQGQGASYEQYF. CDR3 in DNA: TGCGCCAGCAGCCAAGGACAGGGGGCCTCCTACGAGCAGTACTTC.

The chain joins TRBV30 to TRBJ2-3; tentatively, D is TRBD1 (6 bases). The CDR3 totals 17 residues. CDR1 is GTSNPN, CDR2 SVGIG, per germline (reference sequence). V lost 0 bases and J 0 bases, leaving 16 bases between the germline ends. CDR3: CAWSVLVTGPSTDTQYF. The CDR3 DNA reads TGTGCCTGGAGTGTACTTGTGACAGGACCCAGCACAGATACGCAGTATTTT. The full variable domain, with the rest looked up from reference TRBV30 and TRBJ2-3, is SQTIHQWPATLVQPVGSPLSLECTVEGTSNPNLYWYRQAAGRGLQLLFYSVGIGQISSEVPQNLSASRPQDRQFILSSKKLLLSDSGFYLCAWSVLVTGPSTDTQYFGPGTRLTVL.

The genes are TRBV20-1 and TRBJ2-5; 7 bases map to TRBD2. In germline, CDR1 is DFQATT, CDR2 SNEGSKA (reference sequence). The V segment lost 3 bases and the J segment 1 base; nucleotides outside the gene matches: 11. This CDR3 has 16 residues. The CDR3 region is CSASVMGGGIQETQYF. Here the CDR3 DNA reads TGCAGTGCTAGTGTGATGGGGGGGGGAATCCAAGAGACCCAGTACTTC.

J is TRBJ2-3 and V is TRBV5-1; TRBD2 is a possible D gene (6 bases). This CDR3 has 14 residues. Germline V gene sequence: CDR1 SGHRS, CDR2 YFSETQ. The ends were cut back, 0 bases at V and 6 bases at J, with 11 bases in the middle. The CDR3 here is CASSLEARGDTQYF. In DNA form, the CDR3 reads TGCGCCAGCAGCTTGGAAGCCCGGGGGGATACGCAGTATTTT.

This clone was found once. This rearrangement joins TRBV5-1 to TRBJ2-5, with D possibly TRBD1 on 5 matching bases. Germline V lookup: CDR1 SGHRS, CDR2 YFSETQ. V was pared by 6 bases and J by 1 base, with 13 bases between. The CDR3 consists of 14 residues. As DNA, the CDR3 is TGCGCCAGCACCCCGGGCCAGGGCCAAGAGACCCAGTACTTC. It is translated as CASTPGQGQETQYF.

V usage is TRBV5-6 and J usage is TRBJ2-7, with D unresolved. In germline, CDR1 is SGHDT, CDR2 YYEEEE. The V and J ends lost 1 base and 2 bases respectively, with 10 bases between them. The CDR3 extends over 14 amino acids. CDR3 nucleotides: TGTGCCAGCAGCTTGAGAAGCCTTACCTACGAGCAGTACTTC. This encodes CASSLRSLTYEQYF.

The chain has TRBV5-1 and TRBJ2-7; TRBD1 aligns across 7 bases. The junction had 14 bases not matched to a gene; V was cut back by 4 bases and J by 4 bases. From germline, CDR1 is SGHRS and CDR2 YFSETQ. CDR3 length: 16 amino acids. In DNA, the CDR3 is TGCGCCAGCAGCCATAACAGGGGCCCAATGGAATACGAGCAGTACTTC. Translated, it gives CASSHNRGPMEYEQYF.

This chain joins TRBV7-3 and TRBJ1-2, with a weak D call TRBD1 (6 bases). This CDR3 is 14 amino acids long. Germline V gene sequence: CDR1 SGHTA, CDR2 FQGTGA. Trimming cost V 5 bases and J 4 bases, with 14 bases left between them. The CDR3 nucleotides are TGTGCCAGCAGCCCCACAGGGTCCGGCTATGGCTACACCTTC. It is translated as CASSPTGSGYGYTF.

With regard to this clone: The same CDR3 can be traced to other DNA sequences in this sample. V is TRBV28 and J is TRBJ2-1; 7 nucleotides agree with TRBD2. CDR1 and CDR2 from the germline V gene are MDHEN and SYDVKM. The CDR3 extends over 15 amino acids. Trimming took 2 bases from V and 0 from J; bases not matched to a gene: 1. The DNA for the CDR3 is TGTGCCAGCAGTTTAGGCGGGAGCTCCTACAATGAGCAGTTCTTC. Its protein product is CASSLGGSSYNEQFF.